The 29 T cell receptor beta chains below come from one sample, sequenced in a study of OX40 agonist ivuxolimab in advanced cancers. Preparation of the library involved the immunoSEQ multiplex PCR assay. What TCRdb holds here is the immuneACCESS table cut down to in-frame rearrangements. Part of the clones is not present; checked against another copy, under half of the missing clones reflect an unresolved V gene, and the others are unexplained. The table for this sample lists fewer than 35,000 clones; approximately 86% of them were counted only once. The leading ten clones occupy roughly 58% of the sample. The sample was CD4+ or CD8+ T cells sorted from blood, taken in a trial of the OX40 agonist ivuxolimab. These receptors were collected from an adult with an advanced solid tumor such as melanoma, head and neck, liver or kidney cancer.

The chain employs TRBV9 and TRBJ1-3, with D possibly TRBD1 on 5 matching bases. Trimming removed 3 bases at V and 0 bases at J, with 10 bases between. CDR1 SGDLS and CDR2 YYNGEE come from the germline V gene. CDR3 length equals 15 residues. CDR3 sequence (DNA): TGTGCCAGCAGCGCGGGACGGATCTCTGGAAACACCATATATTTT. It encodes CASSAGRISGNTIYF.

The chain is built from TRBV28 and TRBJ2-3, with D uncertain. Per germline, CDR1 MDHEN and CDR2 SYDVKM. The CDR3 consists of 11 residues. Trimming shortened V by 6 bases and J by 1 base, and 2 bases separated the two germline ends. For the CDR3, the DNA is TGTGCCAGCAGCCGCACAGATACGCAGTATTTT. The encoded protein is CASSRTDTQYF. The complete variable domain, with remaining parts taken from reference TRBV28 and TRBJ2-3, reads DVKVTQSSRYLVKRTGEKVFLECVQDMDHENMFWYRQDPGLGLRLIYFSYDVKMKEKGDIPEGYSVSREKKERFSLILESASTNQTSMYLCASSRTDTQYFGPGTRLTVL.

The chain carries TRBV28 and TRBJ2-5; D remains ambiguous. The CDR3 totals 15 residues. Trimming stripped 8 bases from V and 2 bases from J, with 18 bases between. Looked up from germline, CDR1 is MDHEN and CDR2 is SYDVKM. CDR3 DNA sequence: TGTGCCAGCGCCTCGGGTAGGAAGCATCAAGAGACCCAGTACTTC. Residues: CASASGRKHQETQYF.

The genes are TRBV25-1 and TRBJ2-2; D is unresolved. Deletions cut 2 bases from V and 6 bases from J, with 10 bases between. CDR3 length: 14 amino acids. CDR1 and CDR2 from the germline V gene are MGHDK and SYGVNS. The CDR3 sequence is CASSELGRAGELFF. The CDR3 coding sequence is TGTGCCAGCAGTGAACTAGGGCGAGCCGGGGAGCTGTTTTTT.

This chain uses TRBV28 with TRBJ1-5, with a weak D call TRBD1 (6 bases). V was trimmed by 6 bases and J by 7 bases, leaving 16 bases between them. CDR3 length: 14 residues. Germline lookup yields CDR1 MDHEN and CDR2 SYDVKM. CDR3 sequence: CASSLDRPPQPQHF. The CDR3 nucleotides are TGTGCCAGCAGCCTCGACAGGCCCCCACAGCCCCAGCATTTT.

This chain links TRBV7-6 with TRBJ2-5; no firm D call. V gave up 5 bases and J gave up 0 bases, with 4 bases separating them. The length of the CDR3 is 12 residues. The germline gives CDR1 SGHVS, CDR2 FNYEAQ. The CDR3 protein is CASSPYQETQYF. The CDR3, as DNA: TGTGCCAGCAGCCCGTACCAAGAGACCCAGTACTTC.

This clone has more than one count but fewer than ten. This chain joins TRBV7-9 and TRBJ1-3, with a weak D call TRBD1 (5 bases). V lost 6 bases and J 4 bases, leaving 16 bases between the germline ends. CDR1 is SEHNR, CDR2 FQNEAQ, per germline (reference sequence). This CDR3 is built from 15 residues. CDR3 sequence reads: CASSPTGTPGNTIYF. CDR3 coding DNA: TGTGCCAGCAGTCCTACCGGGACGCCGGGAAACACCATATATTTT.

V is TRBV5-4 and J is TRBJ1-6; D remains ambiguous. Trimming removed 2 bases from V and 1 base from J, with 7 bases in between. This CDR3 comprises 15 residues. CDR1 is SGHNT and CDR2 is YYREEE in the germline V gene (reference sequence). The CDR3 DNA reads TGTGCCAGCAGCTTTACGGAATCCTATAATTCACCCCTCCACTTT. It yields the protein CASSFTESYNSPLHF.

CDR3 sequence reads: CASSLGRLARRLGETIYF. CDR3 nucleotides: TGTGCCAGCAGCTTGGGAAGGTTAGCTCGACGGTTGGGGGAAACCATATATTTT. V is TRBV5-6 and J is TRBJ1-3, with TRBD1 as a possible D gene (5 bases). There are 18 residues in the CDR3. Trimming took off 0 bases at V and 10 bases at J, with 26 bases between the two ends. The germline CDR1 and CDR2 sequences are SGHDT and YYEEEE.

The chain couples TRBV6-1 to TRBJ2-7; a weak D match, TRBD1 (5 bases). Between the trimmed V and J ends, which lost 8 bases and 2 bases, there was a span of 16 bases. The CDR3 consists of 14 residues. Germline V gene lookup returns CDR1 MNHNS and CDR2 SASEGT. CDR3 residues: CASHQGGLPYEQYF. Written as DNA, the CDR3 is TGTGCCAGCCACCAGGGTGGATTACCCTACGAGCAGTACTTC.

The rearrangement uses TRBV4-1 and TRBJ2-7; D is unclear. Germline V gives CDR1 MGHRA, CDR2 YSYEKL. The CDR3 contains 15 residues. V gave up 1 base and J gave up 6 bases, with 16 bases separating them. The CDR3 region has the DNA TGCGCCAGCAGCCAAGTTGCAGGAGCCCGCCGCGAGCAGTACTTC. Residues: CASSQVAGARREQYF.

The J gene is TRBJ2-3, the V gene TRBV4-1; 13 nucleotides match TRBD2. V lost 4 bases to trimming and J lost 1 base; unmatched junction nucleotides: 2. The germline V gene has CDR1 MGHRA and CDR2 YSYEKL. The CDR3 covers 16 residues. This CDR3 is CASSRGLAGGTDTQYF. CDR3 bases: TGCGCCAGCAGCCGAGGACTAGCGGGGGGCACAGATACGCAGTATTTT.

The chain joins TRBV19 to TRBJ2-6; no firm D call. The germline CDR1 and CDR2 sequences are LNHDA and SQIVND (reference sequence). The V end lost 10 bases, the J end lost 2 bases, and 9 bases lay between the germline ends. This CDR3 has 13 residues. CDR3 sequence (DNA): TGTGCCACCAGAGCCCCTGGGGCCAACGTCCTGACTTTC. Its translation is CATRAPGANVLTF.

This chain joins TRBV5-5 and TRBJ2-4; 7 nucleotides line up with TRBD2. The CDR3 is 15 amino acids. With V trimmed by 2 bases and J by 6 bases, 8 bases remained unmatched. Per the germline V gene, CDR1 is SGHKS and CDR2 is YYEKEE (reference sequence). The CDR3 spells CASSLWEGPGNIQYF. The DNA of the CDR3 is TGTGCCAGCAGCTTATGGGAGGGGCCCGGAAACATTCAGTACTTC.

The rearrangement joins TRBV13 to TRBJ2-7; D is ambiguous. Germline V gene data show CDR1 as PRHDT and CDR2 as FYEKMQ (reference sequence). Trimming shortened V by 2 bases and J by 0 bases, and 5 bases separated the two germline ends. The CDR3 has 13 residues. Here the CDR3 reads CASSLLSSYEQYF. CDR3 sequence (DNA): TGTGCCAGCAGCTTATTGAGCTCCTACGAGCAGTACTTC.

As regards this clone: Distinct nucleotide sequences in the sample also encode this CDR3. The chain recombines TRBV19 with TRBJ2-1; tentatively, D is TRBD1 or TRBD2 (6 bases each). Per the germline V gene, CDR1 is LNHDA and CDR2 is SQIVND (reference sequence). The CDR3 extends over 14 amino acids. V lost 5 bases and J 4 bases, leaving 12 bases between the germline ends. The chain's CDR3 is CASSAGGDYNEQFF. The CDR3 DNA is TGTGCCAGTAGTGCCGGGGGCGATTACAATGAGCAGTTCTTC.

For the CDR3, the DNA is TGTGCCAGCAGTTTAAGCCGGGGGATCAATGAAAAACTGTTTTTT. Its protein product is CASSLSRGINEKLFF. The chain carries TRBV27 and TRBJ1-4; tentative D call: TRBD1 (5 bases). Germline CDR1 reads MNHEY; CDR2 reads SMNVEV (reference sequence). The CDR3 consists of 15 residues. V was clipped by 2 bases and J by 5 bases, with 12 bases between them.

This chain uses TRBV10-2 with TRBJ1-3; possible D gene TRBD1, 6 bases. CDR1 WSHSY and CDR2 SAAADI come from the germline V gene. V lost 0 bases, J lost 2 bases, and 17 bases lay in between. CDR3 size: 18 residues. Written as DNA, the CDR3 is TGCGCCAGCAGTGAGTCTATGAGCAGGGGCCCCACTGGAAACACCATATATTTT. Translated: CASSESMSRGPTGNTIYF.

CDR3 protein: CASSVYPAFSYYGYTF. The CDR3 DNA reads as TGTGCCAGCAGCGTTTACCCAGCTTTTTCATACTATGGCTACACCTTC. This chain links TRBV9 with TRBJ1-2; D is unresolved. V lost 2 bases and J lost 3, with 17 bases in between. Germline lookup yields CDR1 SGDLS and CDR2 YYNGEE. There are 16 residues in the CDR3.

The gene calls are TRBV27 and TRBJ2-2; tentative D call: TRBD1 (5 bases). Germline assignment: CDR1 MNHEY and CDR2 SMNVEV (reference sequence). The length of the CDR3 is 13 residues. V shed 6 bases and J shed 4 bases, with 9 bases lying between them. The chain's CDR3 is CASSHRSTGELFF. CDR3 in DNA: TGTGCCAGCAGCCACAGGAGCACCGGGGAGCTGTTTTTT.

The J gene is TRBJ2-7, the V gene TRBV6-5; no clear D gene. Germline CDR1 MNHEY, CDR2 SVGAGI. The germline V and J ends were trimmed by 4 bases and 7 bases, with 11 bases remaining between them. The CDR3 is 12 residues long. The CDR3 here is CASSLSPWEQYF. As DNA, the CDR3 is TGTGCCAGCAGTTTATCCCCTTGGGAGCAGTACTTC.

V gene TRBV28 combines with J gene TRBJ1-2; perhaps TRBD1 as D (5 bases). There are 18 residues in the CDR3. CDR1 and CDR2 (germline): MDHEN, SYDVKM. V lost 4 bases and J lost 4, with 25 bases in between. The DNA for the CDR3 is TGTGCCAGCAGTTCGCGTACGGGGCTCTCCCTTTGGAGCTATGGCTACACCTTC. As protein: CASSSRTGLSLWSYGYTF.

Here the CDR3 reads CASSLVRPGTEAFF. The CDR3 nucleotides read TGTGCCAGCAGCTTGGTCAGGCCGGGCACTGAAGCTTTCTTT. This chain links TRBV5-5 with TRBJ1-1; no firm D call. The V gene lost 0 bases and the J gene lost 4 bases, with 10 bases spanning the gap. CDR3 length equals 14 residues. Germline CDR1 and CDR2: SGHKS and YYEKEE (reference sequence).

This rearrangement joins TRBV4-3 to TRBJ2-7; TRBD1 matches at 9 bases. This CDR3 region has 13 residues. J lost 6 bases, V lost 5 bases, and 5 bases had no gene match. Germline lookup yields CDR1 LGHNA and CDR2 YSLEER. The CDR3 sequence is CASSAWTGAEQYF. For the CDR3, the DNA is TGCGCCAGCAGCGCGTGGACAGGGGCCGAGCAGTACTTC.

The rearrangement links TRBV27 to TRBJ1-2; a weak D match, TRBD1 (6 bases). The germline V and J ends were trimmed by 0 bases and 0 bases, with 14 bases remaining between them. Germline values: CDR1 MNHEY, CDR2 SMNVEV (reference sequence). The CDR3 has 17 residues. Here the CDR3 reads CASSLSYTGNPNYGYTF. CDR3 sequence (DNA): TGTGCCAGCAGTTTATCCTATACAGGGAACCCTAACTATGGCTACACCTTC.

This clone has just one count. V and J are TRBV2 and TRBJ2-3, with no clear D. The CDR3 is 15 amino acids. Germline CDR1 is SNHLY and CDR2 is FYNNEI. V was shortened by 6 bases and J by 4 bases, with 17 bases between the two germline ends. CDR3 sequence: CASSETFLDPDTQYF. Here the CDR3 DNA reads TGTGCCAGCAGCGAGACCTTTTTGGACCCAGATACGCAGTATTTT.

The V and J genes are TRBV9 and TRBJ2-1; 9 bases fit TRBD1. With 4 bases clipped from V and 4 bases from J, the junction kept 9 bases outside the gene matches. The CDR3 length is 16 residues. Germline-derived CDR1 and CDR2 are SGDLS and YYNGEE. The CDR3 loop reads CASSTRRDRVYNEQFF. The CDR3 DNA follows: TGTGCCAGCAGCACACGCCGGGACAGGGTATACAATGAGCAGTTCTTC.

The J gene is TRBJ1-2, the V gene TRBV2, with 8 positions matching TRBD1. The CDR3 runs 14 residues. Germline values: CDR1 SNHLY, CDR2 FYNNEI. J was trimmed by 7 bases and V by 1 base; bases with no gene match: 5. This CDR3 is CASSEGGQGFGYTF. For the CDR3, the DNA is TGTGCCAGCAGTGAAGGTGGACAGGGCTTTGGCTACACCTTC.

This sequence joins TRBV28 and TRBJ2-1; D is perhaps TRBD1 (6 bases). Per the germline V gene, CDR1 is MDHEN and CDR2 is SYDVKM. The V end lost 4 bases, the J end lost 2 bases, and 12 bases lay between the germline ends. The CDR3 totals 15 residues. The DNA for the CDR3 is TGTGCCAGCAGTTACGCCGACAGGACCTACAATGAGCAGTTCTTC. It is translated as CASSYADRTYNEQFF.